This T cell receptor beta chain emerged from a study of blood T cell repertoires in COVID-19. Turning to the study itself: PBMCs, B-cell-depleted T cells, or T cells provided the cDNA or gDNA that made up the material.

Clones were read by immunoSEQ multiplex PCR, and TCRdb kept only the in-frame ones, dropping some. The table lists 90,000 to 110,000 clones, 85% to 90% of them singletons. Trimming left V 1 base short and J 0 bases short, with 6 bases between. Germline-derived CDR1 and CDR2 are LNHNV and YYDKDF (reference sequence). There are 14 residues in the CDR3. Sequencing was performed on peripheral blood. This chain connects TRBV15 to TRBJ1-1; maybe TRBD1 (5 bases). The TCR originated in a human donor in a cohort sampled during active COVID-19. CDR3 coding DNA: TGTGCCACCAGCAGAGGACAGCTGAACACTGAAGCTTTCTTT. Protein sequence: CATSRGQLNTEAFF.